Shown below are 30 T cell receptor beta chains from a single sample sequenced in a study of cytomegalovirus exposure and HLA in healthy donors. The primer mix had 60 Vbeta and 13 Jbeta primers. Clones were sequenced by immunoSEQ multiplex PCR, and TCRdb holds only the in-frame ones, with some missing. Of approximately 170,000 clones in the sample, around 86% are singletons; the top ten hold 4.1%. Specimen: PBMCs. Source of these receptors: a man in his forties or fifties in good health and CMV-seropositive.

In this sample, this clone turned up once. The chain has TRBV6-1 and TRBJ1-1, with 7 bases matching TRBD1. This CDR3 is 14 amino acids long. Germline V gives CDR1 MNHNS, CDR2 SASEGT. V trimming: 4 bases; J trimming: 3 bases; junction bases outside the gene matches: 5. In nucleotides, the CDR3 is TGTGCCAGCAGTGGACAGGGTAGGTACACTGAAGCTTTCTTT. This codes for CASSGQGRYTEAFF.

V and J are TRBV6-6 and TRBJ1-5, with 8 bases matching TRBD1. Germline CDR1 MNHNY, CDR2 SVGAGI (reference sequence). Trimming cost V 1 base and J 4 bases; bases outside gene matches: 6. This CDR3 comprises 16 residues. The CDR3: CASSYLPTGGNQPQHF. CDR3 DNA: TGTGCCAGCAGTTACTTGCCCACAGGGGGGAATCAGCCCCAGCATTTT.

This clone has just a few counts. This chain uses TRBV14 with TRBJ1-1; the D is unclear. The CDR3 is 14 amino acids. Germline assignment: CDR1 SGHDN and CDR2 FVKESK. V was shortened by 4 bases and J by 5 bases, with 14 bases between the two germline ends. CDR3 nucleotide sequence: TGTGCCAGCAGCCTAGCCGGTATCGGGACTGAAGCTTTCTTT. This gives the protein CASSLAGIGTEAFF.

This clone came up a few times. This chain joins TRBV30 and TRBJ2-3, with TRBD1 matching over 7 bases. CDR3 length equals 15 residues. Germline CDR1 is GTSNPN and CDR2 is SVGIG (reference sequence). V lost 4 bases to trimming and J lost 0 bases; unmatched junction nucleotides: 7. The DNA of the CDR3 is TGTGCCTGGACCTCCGGGACAGCTAGCACAGATACGCAGTATTTT. This translates into CAWTSGTASTDTQYF.

In this sample, this clone turned up a few times. The V and J genes are TRBV21-1 and TRBJ2-3; TRBD1, as called in the table, went unchecked against the DNA. TRBV21-1 corresponds to a pseudogene. This CDR3 contains 19 residues. Written as DNA, the CDR3 is TGTGCCAGCATCAAACGCCAAAAAGGAAGGGGCAGGGGCACAGATACGCAGTATTTT. Protein: CASIKRQKGRGRGTDTQYF.

V and J are TRBV6-5 and TRBJ2-1; 10 nucleotides agree with TRBD2. V lost 2 bases to trimming and J lost 5 bases; unmatched junction nucleotides: 6. CDR3 length: 16 residues. Germline loops: CDR1 MNHEY, CDR2 SVGAGI. In nucleotides, the CDR3 is TGTGCCAGCAGTTACCGACGACTAGCGGGCCACAATGAGCAGTTCTTC. Its protein product is CASSYRRLAGHNEQFF.

This chain uses TRBV29-1 with TRBJ1-1; 9 bases map to TRBD1. The V gene end was trimmed by 4 bases and the J gene end by 1 base; junction bases not matched to a gene: 1. This CDR3 region has 13 residues. Germline CDR1 SQVTM, CDR2 ANQGSEA. Here the CDR3 DNA reads TGCAGCGTTGCGACAGGGGGGAACACTGAAGCTTTCTTT. Protein: CSVATGGNTEAFF.

The chain recombines TRBV7-3 with TRBJ2-1; 14 nucleotides agree with TRBD2. The CDR3 totals 15 residues. The junction had 7 bases not matched to a gene; V was cut back by 5 bases and J by 10 bases. In germline, CDR1 is SGHTA, CDR2 FQGTGA. Written as DNA, the CDR3 is TGTGCCAGCAGCCCGACTAGCGGGGGGGCCAGAGAGCAGTTCTTC. Protein: CASSPTSGGAREQFF.

The rearrangement links TRBV9 to TRBJ2-7, with 9 bases identical to TRBD2. This CDR3 has 14 amino acids. CDR1 SGDLS and CDR2 YYNGEE come from the germline V gene. With 3 bases clipped from V and 3 bases from J, the junction kept 4 bases outside the gene matches. The CDR3: CASSGDSGSYEQYF. The CDR3 DNA reads as TGTGCCAGCAGCGGCGATAGCGGGAGCTACGAGCAGTACTTC.

The chain has TRBV4-3 and TRBJ2-7; TRBD1 aligns across 9 bases. Germline assignment: CDR1 LGHNA and CDR2 YSLEER. Unmatched junction bases numbered 7, after V lost 0 bases and J lost 7 bases. The CDR3 is 15 residues long. The DNA of the CDR3 is TGCGCCAGCAGCCAAGATTCACAGGGGGCGAGAGAGCAGTACTTC. Its protein is CASSQDSQGAREQYF.

The V and J genes are TRBV5-4 and TRBJ2-1; TRBD2 matches at 10 bases. J lost 2 bases, V lost 7 bases, and 3 bases had no gene match. CDR1 is SGHNT, CDR2 YYREEE, per germline (reference sequence). This CDR3 region has 14 residues. The CDR3 sequence is CASSGTSAYNEQFF. The CDR3 DNA sequence: TGTGCCAGCTCCGGGACTAGCGCCTACAATGAGCAGTTCTTC.

The V call is TRBV13, the J call TRBJ1-6, with TRBD1 matching 8 bases. The germline CDR1 and CDR2 sequences are PRHDT and FYEKMQ (reference sequence). This CDR3 region has 16 residues. Losses at the gene ends were 5 bases for V and 7 bases for J; bases not matched to a gene: 10. The CDR3 DNA reads as TGTGCCAGCAGCGACCCGAGACAGGGGAGAAATTCACCCCTCCACTTT. Protein sequence: CASSDPRQGRNSPLHF.

Concerning this clone: The identical CDR3 is also encoded by other nucleotide sequences in the sample. The rearrangement joins TRBV5-1 to TRBJ2-1, with 9 bases lining up with TRBD2. Looked up from germline, CDR1 is SGHRS and CDR2 is YFSETQ. Trimming took 3 bases from V and 4 from J; bases not matched to a gene: 5. The CDR3 extends over 15 amino acids. CDR3 region: CASSSGLAGYNEQFF. The CDR3 nucleotides read TGCGCCAGCAGCTCGGGACTAGCCGGGTACAATGAGCAGTTCTTC.

The gene calls are TRBV6-5 and TRBJ2-7; TRBD1 aligns across 10 bases. V trimming: 8 bases; J trimming: 4 bases; junction bases outside the gene matches: 2. CDR3 size: 12 residues. Germline CDR1 and CDR2: MNHEY and SVGAGI. Here the CDR3 DNA reads TGTGCCAGCCGGGACAGGGGTTACGAGCAGTACTTC. Encoded protein: CASRDRGYEQYF.

The V gene is TRBV27, the J gene TRBJ2-7; no definite D call. Germline V lookup: CDR1 MNHEY, CDR2 SMNVEV (reference sequence). Trimming removed 0 bases at V and 3 bases at J, with 6 bases between. This CDR3 has 13 amino acids. The CDR3 loop is CASSLSFNYEQYF. The DNA for the CDR3 is TGTGCCAGCAGTTTATCGTTCAACTACGAGCAGTACTTC.

The chain has TRBV5-5 and TRBJ2-1; 8 bases match TRBD2. This CDR3 has 15 residues. J lost 3 bases, V lost 1 base, and 3 bases had no gene match. Germline V gene sequence: CDR1 SGHKS, CDR2 YYEKEE (reference sequence). The CDR3 reads CASSLTSGDYNEQFF. CDR3 bases: TGTGCCAGCAGCTTGACTAGCGGAGACTACAATGAGCAGTTCTTC. Full variable domain (rest looked up from reference TRBV5-5 and TRBJ2-1): DAGVTQSPTHLIKTRGQQVTLRCSPISGHKSVSWYQQVLGQGPQFIFQYYEKEERGRGNFPDRFSARQFPNYSSELNVNALLLGDSALYLCASSLTSGDYNEQFFGPGTRLTVL.

The chain is built from TRBV19 and TRBJ1-6; D remains unclear. Germline-derived CDR1 and CDR2 are LNHDA and SQIVND (reference sequence). V gave up 3 bases and J gave up 6 bases, with 15 bases separating them. The CDR3 consists of 16 residues. CDR3: CASSMVWAEVNSPLHF. CDR3 nucleotides: TGTGCCAGTAGTATGGTGTGGGCAGAAGTTAATTCACCCCTCCACTTT.

The V call is TRBV28, the J call TRBJ1-1, with 9 positions matching TRBD1. CDR1 and CDR2 from the germline V gene are MDHEN and SYDVKM. This CDR3 region has 15 residues. The V and J ends lost 6 bases and 4 bases, in that order; junction bases with no gene match: 9. CDR3 in amino acids: CASSDGTGFGTEAFF. CDR3 coding DNA: TGTGCCAGCAGCGATGGGACAGGGTTCGGCACTGAAGCTTTCTTT.

This sequence joins TRBV13 and TRBJ2-5, with D perhaps matching TRBD2 (5 bases). CDR3 size: 17 residues. CDR1 PRHDT and CDR2 FYEKMQ come from the germline V gene (reference sequence). Trimming took off 5 bases at V and 5 bases at J, with 24 bases between the two ends. The CDR3 protein is CASSLGEVGALRETQYF. CDR3 coding DNA: TGTGCCAGCAGCCTGGGAGAGGTGGGAGCGTTAAGGGAGACCCAGTACTTC.

This clone was picked up a small number of times. The chain recombines TRBV7-7 with TRBJ2-2; possibly TRBD2 for D (5 bases). Germline CDR1 SSHAT, CDR2 FNYEAQ (reference sequence). V lost 5 bases and J lost 5, with 15 bases in between. CDR3 size: 15 residues. The CDR3 sequence is CASSPNGGWTGELFF. CDR3 sequence (DNA): TGTGCCAGCAGCCCGAACGGCGGGTGGACCGGGGAGCTGTTTTTT.

The rearrangement uses TRBV5-1 and TRBJ2-7; a weak D match, TRBD1 (6 bases). V dropped 0 bases and J dropped 0 bases, with 13 bases sitting between them. This CDR3 has 16 residues. Germline CDR1 reads SGHRS; CDR2 reads YFSETQ. This CDR3 reads CASSLASGTYSYEQYF. CDR3 bases: TGCGCCAGCAGCTTGGCGTCCGGGACATACTCCTACGAGCAGTACTTC.

This rearrangement joins TRBV27 to TRBJ2-3; TRBD2 aligns across 9 bases. There are 15 residues in the CDR3. J lost 3 bases, V lost 5 bases, and 6 bases had no gene match. Per germline, CDR1 MNHEY and CDR2 SMNVEV (reference sequence). The CDR3 is CASSEREESTDTQYF. DNA for the CDR3: TGTGCCAGCAGTGAGCGGGAGGAGTCTACAGATACGCAGTATTTT.

This clone was detected only once. The chain employs TRBV27 and TRBJ2-5; 10 bases fit TRBD2. Germline loops: CDR1 MNHEY, CDR2 SMNVEV (reference sequence). The CDR3 is made up of 18 amino acids. The V gene end was trimmed by 5 bases and the J gene end by 2 bases; junction bases not matched to a gene: 14. This CDR3 is CASSTWERGGMGQETQYF. CDR3 sequence (DNA): TGTGCCAGCAGTACCTGGGAGCGGGGGGGCATGGGGCAAGAGACCCAGTACTTC.

This clone has only a few counts. The J gene is TRBJ2-1, the V gene TRBV18; 9 bases match TRBD1. The germline V gene encodes CDR1 KGHSH and CDR2 LQKENI. This CDR3 has 15 residues. V shed 0 bases, J shed 6 bases, and the junction held 3 bases outside the gene matches. CDR3 nucleotide sequence: TGTGCCAGCTCACCACCGCGACAGGGGGGCAATGAGCAGTTCTTC. This codes for CASSPPRQGGNEQFF.

The V call is TRBV6-4, the J call TRBJ2-5; D gene ambiguous. Trimming removed 6 bases from V and 2 bases from J, with 7 bases in between. CDR1 and CDR2 (germline): MRHNA, SNTAGT. The CDR3 contains 12 residues. The CDR3 DNA is TGTGCCAGCAGGGCCGTTCAAGAGACCCAGTACTTC. Translated, it gives CASRAVQETQYF.

The V and J genes are TRBV2 and TRBJ1-2; the D is unclear. From germline, CDR1 is SNHLY and CDR2 FYNNEI. Trimming left V 3 bases short and J 2 bases short, with 7 bases between. The CDR3 consists of 13 residues. The CDR3 loop reads CASSEGGNYGYTF. The DNA for the CDR3 is TGTGCCAGCAGTGAGGGCGGGAACTATGGCTACACCTTC. The full variable domain, rest sourced from reference TRBV2 and TRBJ1-2, is EPEVTQTPSHQVTQMGQEVILRCVPISNHLYFYWYRQILGQKVEFLVSFYNNEISEKSEIFDDQFSVERPDGSNFTLKIRSTKLEDSAMYFCASSEGGNYGYTFGSGTRLTVV.

The chain recombines TRBV19 with TRBJ1-3, with a weak D call TRBD1 (5 bases). Germline V gives CDR1 LNHDA, CDR2 SQIVND (reference sequence). This CDR3 is built from 13 residues. Between the trimmed V and J ends, which lost 9 bases and 2 bases, there was a span of 11 bases. The CDR3 loop reads CASRTIAGNTIYF. DNA of the CDR3: TGTGCCAGCCGGACAATAGCTGGAAACACCATATATTTT. Together with reference TRBV19 and TRBJ1-3, the CDR3 gives the full variable domain: DGGITQSPKYLFRKEGQNVTLSCEQNLNHDAMYWYRQDPGQGLRLIYYSQIVNDFQKGDIAEGYSVSREKKESFPLTVTSAQKNPTAFYLCASRTIAGNTIYFGEGSWLTVV.

This chain uses TRBV28 with TRBJ2-5; TRBD2 agrees at 9 bases. This CDR3 contains 17 residues. J lost 5 bases, V lost 7 bases, and 17 bases had no gene match. Germline-derived CDR1 and CDR2 are MDHEN and SYDVKM. In nucleotides, the CDR3 is TGTGCCAGCACCCCCTTTCAGACTAGCGGCGGGTGGGAGACCCAGTACTTC. This codes for CASTPFQTSGGWETQYF.

The V gene is TRBV28, the J gene TRBJ2-7, with TRBD1 matching over 7 bases. V lost 8 bases, J lost 2 bases, and 9 bases stayed unmatched. This CDR3 region has 14 residues. Germline loops: CDR1 MDHEN, CDR2 SYDVKM. CDR3 loop: CASSGTEIPYEQYF. CDR3 DNA sequence: TGTGCCAGCTCCGGGACAGAGATCCCCTACGAGCAGTACTTC.

J is TRBJ2-7 and V is TRBV5-1, with 9 bases fitting TRBD1. Germline V gene lookup returns CDR1 SGHRS and CDR2 YFSETQ. Losses at the gene ends were 4 bases for V and 6 bases for J; bases not matched to a gene: 5. The CDR3 runs to 13 residues. CDR3 nucleotide sequence: TGCGCCAGCAGCGCGGGACAGGGAAGCGAGCAGTACTTC. Translation: CASSAGQGSEQYF.